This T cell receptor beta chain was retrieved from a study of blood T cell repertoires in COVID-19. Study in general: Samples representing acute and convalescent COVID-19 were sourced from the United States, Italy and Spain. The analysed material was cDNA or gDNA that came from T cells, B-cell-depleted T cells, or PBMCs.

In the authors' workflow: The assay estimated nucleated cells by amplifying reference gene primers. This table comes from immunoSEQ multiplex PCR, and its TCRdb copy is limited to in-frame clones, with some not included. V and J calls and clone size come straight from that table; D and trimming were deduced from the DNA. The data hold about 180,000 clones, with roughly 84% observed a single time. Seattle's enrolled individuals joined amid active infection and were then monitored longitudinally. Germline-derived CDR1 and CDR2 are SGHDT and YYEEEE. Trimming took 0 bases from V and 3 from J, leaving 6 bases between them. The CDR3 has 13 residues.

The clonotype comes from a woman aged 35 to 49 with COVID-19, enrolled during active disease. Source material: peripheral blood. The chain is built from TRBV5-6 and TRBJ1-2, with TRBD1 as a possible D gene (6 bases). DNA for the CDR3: TGTGCCAGCAGCTTGGGGGGGCACTATGGCTACACCTTC. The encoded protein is CASSLGGHYGYTF.